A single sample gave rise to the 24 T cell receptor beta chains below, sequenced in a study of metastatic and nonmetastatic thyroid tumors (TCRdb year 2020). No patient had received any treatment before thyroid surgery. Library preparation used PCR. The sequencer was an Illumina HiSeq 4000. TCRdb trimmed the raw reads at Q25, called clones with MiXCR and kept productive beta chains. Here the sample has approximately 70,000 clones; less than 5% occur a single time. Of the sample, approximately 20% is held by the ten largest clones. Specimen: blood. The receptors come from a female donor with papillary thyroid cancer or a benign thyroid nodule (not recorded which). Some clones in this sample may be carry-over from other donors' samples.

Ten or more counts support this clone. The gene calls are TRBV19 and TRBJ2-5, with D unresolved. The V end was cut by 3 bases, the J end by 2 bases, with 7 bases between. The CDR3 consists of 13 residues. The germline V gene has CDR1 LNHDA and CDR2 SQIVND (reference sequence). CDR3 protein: CASSISRQETQYF. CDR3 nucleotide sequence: TGTGCCAGTAGTATTTCGCGGCAAGAGACCCAGTACTTC.

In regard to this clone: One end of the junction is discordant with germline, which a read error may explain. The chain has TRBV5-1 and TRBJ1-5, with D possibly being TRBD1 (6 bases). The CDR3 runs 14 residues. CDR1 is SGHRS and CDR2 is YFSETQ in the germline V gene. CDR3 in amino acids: CASSSTAGDHPQHF. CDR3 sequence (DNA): TGCGCCAGCAGCTCGACCGCAGGGGATCATCCCCAGCATTTT. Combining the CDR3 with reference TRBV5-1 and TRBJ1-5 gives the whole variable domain KAGVTQTPRYLIKTRGQQVTLSCSPISGHRSVSWYQQTPGQGLQFLFEYFSETQRNKGNFPGRFSGRQFSNSRSEMNVSTLELGDSALYLCASSSTAGDHPQHFGDGTRLSIL.

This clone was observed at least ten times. The CDR3 region has the DNA TGTGCCAGCAAGTTTAAAGGCGGGAGTCCCAATGAGCAGTTCTTC. This gives the protein CASKFKGGSPNEQFF. The rearrangement links TRBV6-1 to TRBJ2-1; 7 positions agree with TRBD2. CDR3 size: 15 residues. V was pared by 7 bases and J by 6 bases, with 12 bases of the junction left unmatched. CDR1 and CDR2 (germline): MNHNS, SASEGT.

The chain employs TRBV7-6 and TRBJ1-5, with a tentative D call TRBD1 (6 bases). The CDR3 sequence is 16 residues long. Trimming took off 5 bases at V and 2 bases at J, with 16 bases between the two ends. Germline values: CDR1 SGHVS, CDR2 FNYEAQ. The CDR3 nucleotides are TGTGCCAGCAGCCTCGGGGGGGACAAACGCAATCAGCCCCAGCATTTT. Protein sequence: CASSLGGDKRNQPQHF.

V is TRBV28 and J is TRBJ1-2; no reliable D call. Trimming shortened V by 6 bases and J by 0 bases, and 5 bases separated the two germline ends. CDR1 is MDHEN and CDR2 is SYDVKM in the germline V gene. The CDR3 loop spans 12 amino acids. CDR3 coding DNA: TGTGCCAGCAGACCCCCTAACTATGGCTACACCTTC. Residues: CASRPPNYGYTF.

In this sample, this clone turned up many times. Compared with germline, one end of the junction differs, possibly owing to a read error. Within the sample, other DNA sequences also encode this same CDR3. The chain's CDR3 is CASSVASGSKDTQYF. The CDR3, as DNA: TGTGCTAGCAGTGTGGCTAGCGGGAGTAAAGATACGCAGTATTTT. The rearrangement links TRBV6-1 to TRBJ2-3; TRBD2 agrees at 10 bases. This CDR3 is built from 15 residues. Germline CDR1 MNHNS, CDR2 SASEGT.

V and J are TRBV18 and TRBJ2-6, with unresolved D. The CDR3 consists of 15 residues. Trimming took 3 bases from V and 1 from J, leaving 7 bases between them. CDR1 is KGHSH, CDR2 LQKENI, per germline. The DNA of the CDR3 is TGTGCCAGCTCACCGTTGGTATCTGGGGCCAACGTCCTGACTTTC. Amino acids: CASSPLVSGANVLTF. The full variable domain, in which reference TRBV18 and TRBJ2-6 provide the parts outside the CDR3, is NAGVMQNPRHLVRRRGQEARLRCSPMKGHSHVYWYRQLPEEGLKFMVYLQKENIIDESGMPKERFSAEFPKEGPSILRIQQVVRGDSAAYFCASSPLVSGANVLTFGAGSRLTVL.

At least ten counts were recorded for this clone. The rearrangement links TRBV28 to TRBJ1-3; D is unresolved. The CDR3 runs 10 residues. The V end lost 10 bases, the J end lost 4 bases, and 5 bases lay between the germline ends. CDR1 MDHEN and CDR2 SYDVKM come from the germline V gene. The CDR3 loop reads CATIGNTIYF. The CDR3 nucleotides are TGTGCCACTATAGGAAACACCATATATTTT.

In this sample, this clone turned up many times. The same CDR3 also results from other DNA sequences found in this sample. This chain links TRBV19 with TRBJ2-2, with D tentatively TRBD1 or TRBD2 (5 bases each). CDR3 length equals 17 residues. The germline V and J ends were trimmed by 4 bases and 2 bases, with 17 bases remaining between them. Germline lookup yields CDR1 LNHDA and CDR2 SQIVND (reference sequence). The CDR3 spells CASSTRPSGPNTGELFF. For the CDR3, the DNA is TGTGCCAGTAGTACCCGACCCTCGGGACCCAACACCGGGGAGCTGTTTTTT.

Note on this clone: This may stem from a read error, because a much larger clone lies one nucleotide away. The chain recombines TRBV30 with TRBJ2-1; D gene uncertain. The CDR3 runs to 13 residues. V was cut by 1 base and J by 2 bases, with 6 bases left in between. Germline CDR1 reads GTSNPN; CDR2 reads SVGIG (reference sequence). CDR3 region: CAWSARTYNEQFF. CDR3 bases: TGTGCCTGGAGTGCGCGGACCTACAATGAGCAGTTCTTC.

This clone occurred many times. This CDR3 is CASSPSGRTIEQFF. The CDR3 DNA reads as TGTGCCAGCAGTCCTAGCGGGAGAACCATTGAGCAGTTCTTC. The chain recombines TRBV12-3 or TRBV12-4 with TRBJ2-1, with 10 bases aligning to TRBD2. With 5 bases clipped from V and 9 bases from J, the junction kept 7 bases outside the gene matches. The CDR3 is 14 amino acids.

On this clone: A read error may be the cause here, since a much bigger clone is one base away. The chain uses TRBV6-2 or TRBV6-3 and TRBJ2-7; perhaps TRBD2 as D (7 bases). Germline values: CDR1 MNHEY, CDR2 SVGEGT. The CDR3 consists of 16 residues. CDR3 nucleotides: TGTGCCGGCAGTTACTCGATTCGCGGGGGCCTCTACGAGCAGTACTTC. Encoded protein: CAGSYSIRGGLYEQYF.

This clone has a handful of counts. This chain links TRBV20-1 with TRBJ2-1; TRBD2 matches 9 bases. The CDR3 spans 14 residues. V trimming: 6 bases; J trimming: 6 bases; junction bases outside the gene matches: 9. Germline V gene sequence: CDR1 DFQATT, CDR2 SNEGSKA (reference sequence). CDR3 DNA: TGCAGTGCCGGGGTAGCGGGAGCGCGCAATGAGCAGTTCTTC. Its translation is CSAGVAGARNEQFF.

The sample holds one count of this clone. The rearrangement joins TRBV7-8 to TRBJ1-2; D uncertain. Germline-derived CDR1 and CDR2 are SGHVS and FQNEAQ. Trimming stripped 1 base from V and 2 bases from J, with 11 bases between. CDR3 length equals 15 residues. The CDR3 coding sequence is TGTGCCAGCAGCTTAGAGGGCATTCCAAACTATGGCTACACCTTC. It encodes CASSLEGIPNYGYTF. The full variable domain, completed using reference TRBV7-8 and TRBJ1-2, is GAGVSQSPRYKVAKRGQDVALRCDPISGHVSLFWYQQALGQGPEFLTYFQNEAQLDKSGLPSDRFFAERPEGSVSTLKIQRTQQEDSAVYLCASSLEGIPNYGYTFGSGTRLTVV.

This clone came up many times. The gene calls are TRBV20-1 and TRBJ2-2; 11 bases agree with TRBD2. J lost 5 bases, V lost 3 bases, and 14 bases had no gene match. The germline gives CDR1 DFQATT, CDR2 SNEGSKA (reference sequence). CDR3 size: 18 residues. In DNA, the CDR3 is TGCAGTGCTAGTCGAATGTATAGCGGGAGGGCTCGGACCGGGGAGCTGTTTTTT. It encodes CSASRMYSGRARTGELFF.

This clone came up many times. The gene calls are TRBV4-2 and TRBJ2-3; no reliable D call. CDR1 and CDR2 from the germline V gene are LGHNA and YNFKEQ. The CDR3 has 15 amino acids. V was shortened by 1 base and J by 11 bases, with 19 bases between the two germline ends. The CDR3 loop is CASSQVTGERSGQYF. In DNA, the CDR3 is TGTGCCAGCAGCCAAGTAACCGGTGAGAGGTCTGGGCAGTATTTT.

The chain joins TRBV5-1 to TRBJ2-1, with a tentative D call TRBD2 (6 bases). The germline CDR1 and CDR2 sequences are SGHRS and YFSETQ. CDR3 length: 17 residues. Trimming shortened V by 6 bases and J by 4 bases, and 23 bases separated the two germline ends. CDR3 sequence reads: CASTWGEIVSSYNEQFF. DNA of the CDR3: TGCGCCAGCACCTGGGGGGAGATCGTGAGCTCATACAATGAGCAGTTCTTC.

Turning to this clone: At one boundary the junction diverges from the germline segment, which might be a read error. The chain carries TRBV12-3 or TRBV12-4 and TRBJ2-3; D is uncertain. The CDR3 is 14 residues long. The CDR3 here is CACSALSGTDTQYF. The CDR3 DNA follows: TGTGCCTGCAGTGCCCTGTCGGGCACAGATACGCAGTATTTT.

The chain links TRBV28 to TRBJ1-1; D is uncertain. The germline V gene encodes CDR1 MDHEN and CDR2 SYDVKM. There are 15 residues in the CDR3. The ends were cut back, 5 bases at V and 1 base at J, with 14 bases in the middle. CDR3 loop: CASSPPPGWNTEAFF. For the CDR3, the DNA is TGTGCCAGCAGTCCTCCTCCAGGATGGAACACTGAAGCTTTCTTT.

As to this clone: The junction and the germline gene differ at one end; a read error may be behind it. CDR3 in DNA: TGTGCCAGCCTCGACAGGGCCGGGCATCATCCCCAGCATTTT. It is translated as CASLDRAGHHPQHF. The chain has TRBV28 and TRBJ1-5; 7 nucleotides agree with TRBD1. Germline lookup yields CDR1 MDHEN and CDR2 SYDVKM. This CDR3 comprises 14 residues.

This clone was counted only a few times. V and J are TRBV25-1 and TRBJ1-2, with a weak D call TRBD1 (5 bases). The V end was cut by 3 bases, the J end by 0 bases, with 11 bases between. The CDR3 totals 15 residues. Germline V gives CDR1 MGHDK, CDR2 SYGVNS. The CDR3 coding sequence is TGTGCCAGCAGTGATACGGGACTATCTAACTATGGCTACACCTTC. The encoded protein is CASSDTGLSNYGYTF.

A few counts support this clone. CDR3 loop: CASQGAEGFYEQYF. CDR3 DNA sequence: TGTGCCAGCCAGGGGGCGGAAGGGTTCTACGAGCAGTACTTC. The V and J genes are TRBV19 and TRBJ2-7; 8 bases line up with TRBD1. Germline lookup yields CDR1 LNHDA and CDR2 SQIVND (reference sequence). V lost 9 bases and J lost 3; bases outside the gene matches: 10. There are 14 residues in the CDR3.

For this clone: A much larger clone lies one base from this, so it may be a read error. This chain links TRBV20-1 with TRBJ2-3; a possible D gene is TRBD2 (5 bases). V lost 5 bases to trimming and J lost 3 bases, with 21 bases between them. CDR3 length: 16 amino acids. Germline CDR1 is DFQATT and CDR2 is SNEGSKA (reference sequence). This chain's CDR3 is CSAAPFRLSVTDTQYF. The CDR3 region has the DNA TGCAGTGCTGCCCCCTTTAGACTATCGGTGACAGATACGCAGTATTTT.

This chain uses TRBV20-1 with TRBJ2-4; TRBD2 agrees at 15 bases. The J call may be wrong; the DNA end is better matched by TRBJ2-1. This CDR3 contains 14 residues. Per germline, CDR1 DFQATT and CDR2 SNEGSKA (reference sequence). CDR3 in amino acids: CSVIGLAGGFEQFF. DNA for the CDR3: TGCAGTGTCATCGGACTAGCGGGAGGGTTTGAGCAGTTCTTC.